These 12 T cell receptor beta chains originate from one sample sequenced in a study of blood T cell repertoires in COVID-19. Assay used: immunoSEQ multiplex PCR; TCRdb lists only in-frame clones, some missing. The table lists under 400,000 clones, about 89% of them singletons. The sequenced material came from peripheral blood. Every receptor here comes from a woman in her 30s with COVID-19, enrolled during active disease.

V usage is TRBV30 and J usage is TRBJ2-7, with 9 bases matching TRBD2. Germline V gene data show CDR1 as GTSNPN and CDR2 as SVGIG (reference sequence). The CDR3 totals 13 residues. V lost 1 base and J lost 3; bases outside the gene matches: 1. In DNA form, the CDR3 reads TGTGCCTGGAGTGGGCGGGAGGGCTACGAGCAGTACTTC. This translates into CAWSGREGYEQYF. The full variable domain, rest sourced from reference TRBV30 and TRBJ2-7, is SQTIHQWPATLVQPVGSPLSLECTVEGTSNPNLYWYRQAAGRGLQLLFYSVGIGQISSEVPQNLSASRPQDRQFILSSKKLLLSDSGFYLCAWSGREGYEQYFGPGTRLTVT.

V and J are TRBV5-1 and TRBJ1-1; tentative D call: TRBD1 (6 bases). Trimming took 4 bases from V and 8 from J, leaving 21 bases between them. Germline loops: CDR1 SGHRS, CDR2 YFSETQ. The CDR3 spans 15 residues. CDR3 DNA sequence: TGCGCCAGCAGCCCACCTATGGACAGTGGTCGGGAAGCTTTCTTT. This gives the protein CASSPPMDSGREAFF.

The chain uses TRBV19 and TRBJ2-1, with 7 bases fitting TRBD1. Unmatched junction bases numbered 7, after V lost 7 bases and J lost 10 bases. Germline V lookup: CDR1 LNHDA, CDR2 SQIVND (reference sequence). This CDR3 is 12 amino acids long. The CDR3 loop is CASNGRGQEQFF. The CDR3, as DNA: TGTGCCAGTAACGGAAGGGGACAGGAGCAGTTCTTC.

The V and J genes are TRBV11-2 and TRBJ1-2, with D tentatively TRBD1 (5 bases). The CDR3 is 11 amino acids. Deletions cut 5 bases from V and 7 bases from J, with 8 bases between. Germline lookup yields CDR1 SGHAT and CDR2 FQNNGV. CDR3 in DNA: TGTGCCAGCAGCAGGAGGGGTGGCTACACCTTC. Translated: CASSRRGGYTF.

This clone was recorded only once. The chain joins TRBV2 to TRBJ2-2, with 8 bases that match TRBD1. With 6 bases clipped from V and 5 bases from J, the junction kept 2 bases outside the gene matches. The V gene's germline CDR1 is SNHLY and CDR2 FYNNEI. There are 13 residues in the CDR3. The CDR3 region has the DNA TGTGCCAGCAGACAGGGGGAGACCGGGGAGCTGTTTTTT. Amino acid sequence: CASRQGETGELFF.

The CDR3 is CASSLTGVTNTEAFF. Written as DNA, the CDR3 is TGTGCCAGCAGCCTTACAGGGGTTACGAACACTGAAGCTTTCTTT. The chain has TRBV6-5 and TRBJ1-1, with 7 nucleotides matching TRBD1. V gave up 6 bases and J gave up 1 base; unmatched junction bases: 8. Germline CDR1 reads MNHEY; CDR2 reads SVGAGI. CDR3 size: 15 residues.

The genes are TRBV30 and TRBJ2-7; D is possibly TRBD2 (5 bases). V shed 3 bases and J shed 5 bases, with 17 bases lying between them. This CDR3 comprises 14 residues. Germline assignment: CDR1 GTSNPN and CDR2 SVGIG (reference sequence). CDR3 sequence (DNA): TGTGCCTGGAGCCCCCTGTGGCTAGCCCACGAGCAGTACTTC. This codes for CAWSPLWLAHEQYF.

The rearrangement joins TRBV4-1 to TRBJ2-7; tentative D call: TRBD1 (7 bases). Trimming took off 4 bases at V and 0 bases at J, with 16 bases between the two ends. The CDR3 sequence is 16 residues long. CDR1 and CDR2 from the germline V gene are MGHRA and YSYEKL. The chain's CDR3 is CASSLDRDLSSYEQYF. The CDR3 DNA sequence: TGCGCCAGCAGCCTCGACAGGGACTTGAGCTCCTACGAGCAGTACTTC.

The V and J genes are TRBV28 and TRBJ2-7, with 7 bases identical to TRBD2. Germline CDR1 and CDR2: MDHEN and SYDVKM. V was clipped by 3 bases and J by 1 base; unmatched bases: 6. The CDR3 is 15 amino acids. The CDR3 region is CASSFASGASYEQYF. DNA of the CDR3: TGTGCCAGCAGTTTTGCCAGCGGGGCATCCTACGAGCAGTACTTC.

The J gene is TRBJ2-7, the V gene TRBV6-5; 9 bases agree with TRBD1. Germline V CDR1 and CDR2: MNHEY, SVGAGI. The V gene end was trimmed by 6 bases and the J gene end by 3 bases; junction bases not matched to a gene: 6. This CDR3 comprises 14 residues. CDR3 residues: CASRTGTGSYEQYF. DNA for the CDR3: TGTGCCAGCAGAACCGGGACAGGGAGCTACGAGCAGTACTTC.

This sequence joins TRBV7-6 and TRBJ2-5; perhaps TRBD1 as D (5 bases). V was clipped by 1 base and J by 2 bases, with 20 bases between them. The CDR3 sequence is 18 residues long. Germline assignment: CDR1 SGHVS and CDR2 FNYEAQ. The CDR3 region has the DNA TGTGCCAGCAGCTTAGGGGTGGGTCAGGGTAGAATTCAAGAGACCCAGTACTTC. It yields the protein CASSLGVGQGRIQETQYF. The entire variable domain, with the rest obtained from reference TRBV7-6 and TRBJ2-5, is as follows: GAGVSQSPRYKVTKRGQDVALRCDPISGHVSLYWYRQALGQGPEFLTYFNYEAQQDKSGLPNDRFSAERPEGSISTLTIQRTEQRDSAMYRCASSLGVGQGRIQETQYFGPGTRLLVL.

CDR3 residues: CASSVGGGGYEAFF. In nucleotides, the CDR3 is TGTGCCAGCAGCGTAGGTGGGGGAGGATATGAAGCTTTCTTT. The chain combines TRBV9 with TRBJ1-1; D might be TRBD1 (5 bases). The germline V gene encodes CDR1 SGDLS and CDR2 YYNGEE. V lost 0 bases and J 7 bases, leaving 13 bases between the germline ends. This CDR3 contains 14 residues.